The 6 T cell receptor beta chains below were found in one sample sequenced in a study of shared clonotypes between healthy human individuals. This table comes from immunoSEQ multiplex PCR, and its TCRdb copy is limited to in-frame clones, with some not included. Of 700,000 to 950,000 clones detected, 96% appear once; the ten largest clones hold 0.2% to 0.25%. CD45RO-negative CD8 cells positively selected for CCR7 made up the naive population, which excluded terminally differentiated effector memory CD45RA+ cells. Sample: naive CD8+ T cells sorted from blood. The receptors shown here come from a man aged 25 to 40 in good health.

The rearrangement links TRBV28 to TRBJ1-3, with D perhaps matching TRBD1 (6 bases). Germline CDR1 is MDHEN and CDR2 is SYDVKM. The CDR3 covers 12 residues. Trimming stripped 11 bases from V and 8 bases from J, with 16 bases between. The CDR3 loop reads CAGHRVGDTIYF. In nucleotides, the CDR3 is TGTGCCGGTCACAGGGTAGGAGACACCATATATTTT.

In DNA, the CDR3 is TGTGCCAGCAGCAACCTAGCGGGAGTCTACAATGAGCAGTTCTTC. It encodes CASSNLAGVYNEQFF. The chain joins TRBV21-1 to TRBJ2-1; whether TRBD2, the table's D call, matches the DNA was not checked. TRBV21-1 is tagged as a pseudogene. CDR3 length: 15 amino acids.

The chain recombines TRBV7-2 with TRBJ2-7, with TRBD1 matching 7 bases. CDR3 length: 15 residues. J was trimmed by 3 bases and V by 6 bases; bases with no gene match: 11. Germline CDR1 reads SGHTA; CDR2 reads FQGNSA. The CDR3 loop is CASSWTRDRVYEQYF. The CDR3 DNA follows: TGTGCCAGCAGTTGGACCCGGGACAGAGTCTACGAGCAGTACTTC.

V gene TRBV11-2 combines with J gene TRBJ2-1; D not certain. CDR1 SGHAT and CDR2 FQNNGV come from the germline V gene. Trimming pared 4 bases from V and 5 bases from J, leaving 18 bases between. CDR3 length equals 16 residues. This CDR3 reads CASSSHEDRPDNEQFF. CDR3 bases: TGTGCCAGCAGCTCTCATGAGGACCGTCCCGACAATGAGCAGTTCTTC.

As to this clone: The same CDR3 also results from other DNA sequences found in this sample. The rearrangement links TRBV7-9 to TRBJ2-5; no clear D. The CDR3 is 14 residues long. CDR1 is SEHNR, CDR2 FQNEAQ, per germline (reference sequence). The V end was cut by 0 bases, the J end by 2 bases, with 7 bases between. The CDR3 sequence is CASSLAGLQETQYF. In DNA, the CDR3 is TGTGCCAGCAGCTTAGCCGGCCTACAAGAGACCCAGTACTTC.

V usage is TRBV6-6 and J usage is TRBJ2-7; D call uncertain. Germline V gene data show CDR1 as MNHNY and CDR2 as SVGAGI (reference sequence). This CDR3 has 11 residues. The CDR3 protein is CAARAPYEQYF. CDR3 bases: TGTGCTGCACGGGCCCCCTACGAGCAGTACTTC.